This T cell receptor beta chain stems from a study of blood T cells in healthy people across ages. The CDR3 covers 14 residues. The V end was cut by 4 bases, the J end by 3 bases, with 15 bases between. Germline loops: CDR1 DFQATT, CDR2 SNEGSKA (reference sequence). Details on this clonotype: Its antigen remains unidentified.

Study findings and constraints: The unsorted PBMCs prevented any conclusive comparison of naive versus antigen-experienced cells.

The second PCR ran about 6 to 12 cycles with a sample-barcoded 5' primer and J-beta primers. In TCRdb, the 5' RACE reads were re-called with MiXCR into one record per CDR3 protein. The data show over 1,200,000 distinct CDR3 sequences, 55% to 75% seen once. V and J are TRBV20-1 and TRBJ2-5; D unclear. This TCR came from a man between 18 and 35 years old in good health. The specimen sequenced was blood. The CDR3 DNA follows: TGCAGTGCTACGAATAGGAACGGCGAAGAGACCCAGTACTTC. Translated, it gives CSATNRNGEETQYF.